These 11 T cell receptor beta chains came from one sample sequenced in a study of shared clonotypes between healthy human individuals. Produced via immunoSEQ multiplex PCR; TCRdb's table is partial and in-frame only. The sample carries approximately 1.5 million clones, 97% to 99% recorded once. Sample: naive CD4+ T cells sorted from blood. This sample's subset: CD45RA+ positively selected. These receptors originate from a man aged 25-40 years in good health.

The chain joins TRBV7-9 to TRBJ2-7; D is unclear. The germline gives CDR1 SEHNR, CDR2 FQNEAQ (reference sequence). V was trimmed by 3 bases and J by 5 bases, leaving 5 bases between them. This CDR3 has 11 amino acids. The CDR3 DNA follows: TGTGCCAGCAGCTTCGTGCACGAGCAGTACTTC. This encodes CASSFVHEQYF.

V usage is TRBV4-1 and J usage is TRBJ2-1; D unclear. Germline values: CDR1 MGHRA, CDR2 YSYEKL. V shed 1 base and J shed 8 bases, with 15 bases lying between them. This CDR3 has 15 residues. CDR3 amino acids: CASSQGLDWVHEQFF. The CDR3 nucleotides read TGCGCCAGCAGCCAAGGGTTAGATTGGGTTCATGAGCAGTTCTTC.

As for this clone: The same CDR3 can be traced to other DNA sequences in this sample. The chain joins TRBV5-1 to TRBJ2-3; D is possibly TRBD2 (7 bases). CDR1 is SGHRS, CDR2 YFSETQ, per germline. This CDR3 comprises 14 residues. The V end was cut by 3 bases, the J end by 6 bases, with 14 bases between. The CDR3 loop is CASSSTGGADTQYF. CDR3 DNA sequence: TGCGCCAGCAGCTCCACGGGGGGCGCCGATACGCAGTATTTT.

Concerning this clone itself: Other DNA sequences in this specimen translate into the identical CDR3. The chain carries TRBV18 and TRBJ2-3, with D possibly matching TRBD2 (6 bases). Germline V gene lookup returns CDR1 KGHSH and CDR2 LQKENI. The V and J ends lost 1 base and 1 base respectively, with 6 bases between them. The CDR3 is 14 residues long. The CDR3: CASSPREGTDTQYF. DNA of the CDR3: TGTGCCAGCTCACCACGGGAGGGCACAGATACGCAGTATTTT.

The rearrangement joins TRBV7-6 to TRBJ1-4; D gene uncertain. Germline CDR1 SGHVS, CDR2 FNYEAQ. This CDR3 contains 14 residues. Trimming removed 1 base from V and 7 bases from J, with 10 bases in between. CDR3 DNA sequence: TGTGCCAGCAGCTTAGGGCAAGGGTCTGAAAAACTGTTTTTT. This gives the protein CASSLGQGSEKLFF.

The CDR3 nucleotides read TGCGCCAGCAGCCAAGGGGGGGGGAGCTATGGCTACACCTTC. Amino acid sequence: CASSQGGGSYGYTF. The V call is TRBV4-1, the J call TRBJ1-2, with D perhaps matching TRBD1 (5 bases). V dropped 1 base and J dropped 4 bases, with 10 bases sitting between them. Per germline, CDR1 MGHRA and CDR2 YSYEKL. The CDR3 runs 14 residues.

The V gene is TRBV5-6, the J gene TRBJ1-1; tentative D call: TRBD1 (5 bases). V was clipped by 0 bases and J by 0 bases, with 9 bases between them. CDR1 and CDR2 (germline): SGHDT, YYEEEE. CDR3 length equals 15 residues. The CDR3 region has the DNA TGTGCCAGCAGCTTGGCGGGGCCCATGAACACTGAAGCTTTCTTT. The encoded protein is CASSLAGPMNTEAFF.

J is TRBJ2-3 and V is TRBV7-9, with D possibly matching TRBD2 (6 bases). Germline lookup yields CDR1 SEHNR and CDR2 FQNEAQ (reference sequence). The CDR3 runs 16 residues. The V end lost 5 bases, the J end lost 2 bases, and 17 bases lay between the germline ends. CDR3 residues: CASSGGDSTVTDTQYF. Here the CDR3 DNA reads TGTGCCAGCAGCGGAGGGGACTCCACGGTCACAGATACGCAGTATTTT.

The J gene is TRBJ1-1, the V gene TRBV18; D remains unclear. The V and J ends lost 3 bases and 2 bases respectively, with 4 bases between them. Per the germline V gene, CDR1 is KGHSH and CDR2 is LQKENI. The CDR3 covers 12 residues. CDR3 sequence reads: CASSPYNTEAFF. The CDR3 DNA is TGTGCCAGCTCACCGTACAACACTGAAGCTTTCTTT.

For the CDR3, the DNA is TGTGCCACCAGCAGAGATCGGTCTCAGGGGCTTAGCACAGATACGCAGTATTTT. Translated, it gives CATSRDRSQGLSTDTQYF. V usage is TRBV15 and J usage is TRBJ2-3; D might be TRBD1 (6 bases). Germline values: CDR1 LNHNV, CDR2 YYDKDF (reference sequence). The length of the CDR3 is 18 residues. Trimming cost V 0 bases and J 0 bases, with 16 bases left between them.

This chain links TRBV10-3 with TRBJ2-1; D gene unclear. Germline V gives CDR1 ENHRY, CDR2 SYGVKD. Trimming cost V 0 bases and J 0 bases, with 9 bases left between them. The CDR3 covers 16 residues. CDR3 DNA sequence: TGTGCCATCAGTGAGTCACGCCCTAGCTCCTACAATGAGCAGTTCTTC. Protein: CAISESRPSSYNEQFF.